These 21 T cell receptor beta chains were all obtained from the same sample, sequenced in a study of Ad26.COV2.S vaccination and SARS-CoV-2 variants. Noted treatment: approximately 18 received Ad26.COV2.S at low or high dose, single or two shots; 5 received placebo; per-sample allocation not given. At day 63 after the first vaccine or placebo injection, samples were drawn. Profiled with immunoSEQ multiplex PCR; TCRdb holds only in-frame clones, not every one. The data hold about 400,000 clones, with under 90% observed a single time. Here the sequenced sample was peripheral blood, taken in a trial of Ad26.COV2.S vaccine versus placebo. These receptors originate from a person between 18 and 65 years old who received the Ad26.COV2.S COVID-19 vaccine or a placebo.

The V gene is TRBV11-2, the J gene TRBJ1-2, with no clear D. The CDR3 is made up of 13 amino acids. Germline assignment: CDR1 SGHAT and CDR2 FQNNGV. Between the trimmed V and J ends, which lost 4 bases and 8 bases, there was a span of 14 bases. The CDR3 region is CASSSVGLGGYTF. CDR3 DNA: TGTGCCAGCAGCTCTGTGGGTCTGGGGGGCTACACCTTC.

V usage is TRBV19 and J usage is TRBJ1-4; D ambiguous. V dropped 4 bases and J dropped 0 bases, with 9 bases sitting between them. This CDR3 has 15 amino acids. Germline V gene sequence: CDR1 LNHDA, CDR2 SQIVND (reference sequence). This CDR3 is CASSNRVATNEKLFF. CDR3 in DNA: TGTGCCAGTAGTAACCGAGTTGCAACTAATGAAAAACTGTTTTTT.

This sequence joins TRBV19 and TRBJ2-1; 10 bases map to TRBD2. The CDR3 is 14 amino acids. Germline CDR1 is LNHDA and CDR2 is SQIVND (reference sequence). With 6 bases clipped from V and 8 bases from J, the junction kept 7 bases outside the gene matches. The CDR3 bases are TGTGCCAGTAGCCCAGCGGGAGGGTCATATGAGCAGTTCTTC. This sequence encodes CASSPAGGSYEQFF.

The V call is TRBV7-9, the J call TRBJ2-3; 8 nucleotides align to TRBD1. The CDR3 runs 16 residues. The V gene's germline CDR1 is SEHNR and CDR2 FQNEAQ (reference sequence). The junction had 11 bases not matched to a gene; V was cut back by 5 bases and J by 4 bases. The CDR3 DNA reads TGTGCCAGCAGCGCCCCGAGGACAGGGTTTGCAGATACGCAGTATTTT. It is translated as CASSAPRTGFADTQYF.

The chain recombines TRBV19 with TRBJ2-7; 8 nucleotides match TRBD2. The CDR3 covers 14 residues. Trimming cost V 8 bases and J 9 bases; bases outside gene matches: 15. Germline V lookup: CDR1 LNHDA, CDR2 SQIVND (reference sequence). The CDR3 nucleotides read TGTGCCAGTGCTACTAGCGGAGCCCATCAGGCGCAGTACTTC. Amino acid sequence: CASATSGAHQAQYF.

V is TRBV5-1 and J is TRBJ2-5; unclear D gene. This CDR3 comprises 11 residues. V was pared by 4 bases and J by 3 bases, with 4 bases between. Germline CDR1 is SGHRS and CDR2 is YFSETQ. CDR3: CASSQKETQYF. The CDR3 coding sequence is TGCGCCAGCAGCCAGAAAGAGACCCAGTACTTC.

The rearrangement uses TRBV19 and TRBJ1-1; D is unclear. V lost 5 bases to trimming and J lost 7 bases, with 17 bases between them. Per germline, CDR1 LNHDA and CDR2 SQIVND (reference sequence). The CDR3 extends over 14 amino acids. DNA for the CDR3: TGTGCCAGTAGTTCCGGTGGTAGTTCTTATGAAGCTTTCTTT. Its protein is CASSSGGSSYEAFF.

V gene TRBV19 combines with J gene TRBJ2-3; D gene ambiguous. CDR1 and CDR2 from the germline V gene are LNHDA and SQIVND (reference sequence). With 2 bases removed from V and 7 bases from J, the gap between germline ends came to 7 bases. The CDR3 contains 12 residues. This chain's CDR3 is CASSIMGYTQYF. DNA of the CDR3: TGTGCCAGTAGTATAATGGGCTATACGCAGTATTTT.

The genes are TRBV7-2 and TRBJ1-2; 9 bases line up with TRBD1. Trimming cost V 7 bases and J 8 bases; bases outside gene matches: 11. The CDR3 sequence is 14 residues long. Germline V gene sequence: CDR1 SGHTA, CDR2 FQGNSA. CDR3 bases: TGTGCCAGCACCAGGGGACAGGGCATCGGGGGCTACACCTTC. It codes for CASTRGQGIGGYTF.

The V gene is TRBV20-1, the J gene TRBJ2-1; D is unresolved. Trimming shortened V by 4 bases and J by 3 bases, and 1 base separated the two germline ends. CDR1 and CDR2 (germline): DFQATT, SNEGSKA (reference sequence). The CDR3 consists of 10 residues. The CDR3 coding sequence is TGCAGTGCTAACTACAATGAGCAGTTCTTC. Translating it yields CSANYNEQFF.

The V and J genes are TRBV15 and TRBJ2-1; D gene uncertain. The germline V gene has CDR1 LNHNV and CDR2 YYDKDF (reference sequence). The CDR3 consists of 13 residues. V lost 0 bases and J 9 bases, leaving 9 bases between the germline ends. For the CDR3, the DNA is TGTGCCACCAGCAGAGACGGTTCGGGTGAGCAGTTCTTC. It encodes CATSRDGSGEQFF. The entire variable domain, with the rest obtained from reference TRBV15 and TRBJ2-1, is as follows: DAMVIQNPRYQVTQFGKPVTLSCSQTLNHNVMYWYQQKSSQAPKLLFHYYDKDFNNEADTPDNFQSRRPNTSFCFLDIRSPGLGDTAMYLCATSRDGSGEQFFGPGTRLTVL.

The chain couples TRBV11-2 to TRBJ1-3, with D unclear. The CDR3 has 13 amino acids. V lost 0 bases to trimming and J lost 4 bases, with 4 bases between them. The germline V gene has CDR1 SGHAT and CDR2 FQNNGV. The CDR3 sequence is CASSLDRGNTIYF. The CDR3 DNA sequence: TGTGCCAGCAGCTTAGACAGGGGAAACACCATATATTTT.

The J gene is TRBJ2-2, the V gene TRBV15, with 7 positions matching TRBD2. The J segment lost 0 bases and the V segment lost 5 bases, leaving 3 bases of the junction unmatched. The length of the CDR3 is 15 residues. Germline V gives CDR1 LNHNV, CDR2 YYDKDF (reference sequence). The CDR3 DNA reads as TGTGCCACCAGCTCGGGACTAACGAACACCGGGGAGCTGTTTTTT. It yields the protein CATSSGLTNTGELFF.

V is TRBV5-5 and J is TRBJ1-2; D gene uncertain. In germline, CDR1 is SGHKS, CDR2 YYEKEE (reference sequence). The CDR3 has 15 amino acids. The V end was cut by 2 bases, the J end by 10 bases, with 21 bases between. The DNA for the CDR3 is TGTGCCAGCAGCTTTTATGTGCGGCGATCCGATGACTACACCTTC. Its translation: CASSFYVRRSDDYTF.

A remark on this clone: The sample carries other DNA sequences with the same CDR3. This rearrangement joins TRBV12-5 to TRBJ2-3; D gene unclear. There are 18 residues in the CDR3. Germline CDR1 LGHNT, CDR2 FRNRAP. Trimming shortened V by 3 bases and J by 2 bases, and 21 bases separated the two germline ends. CDR3 bases: TGTGCTAGTGGTTTAGTGTCCGATGGGCGAGTTCACACAGATACGCAGTATTTT. It codes for CASGLVSDGRVHTDTQYF.

The rearrangement uses TRBV11-3 and TRBJ1-1, with 7 bases lining up with TRBD1. This CDR3 is 16 amino acids long. The V and J ends lost 4 bases and 1 base, in that order; junction bases with no gene match: 9. From germline, CDR1 is SGHNT and CDR2 YENEEA. CDR3 loop: CASSSHIGTANTEAFF. In nucleotides, the CDR3 is TGTGCCAGCAGCTCCCATATTGGGACAGCGAACACTGAAGCTTTCTTT.

V gene TRBV28 combines with J gene TRBJ1-5; maybe TRBD1 (6 bases). Germline CDR1 and CDR2: MDHEN and SYDVKM. The CDR3 loop spans 16 amino acids. V dropped 6 bases and J dropped 6 bases, with 21 bases sitting between them. This chain's CDR3 is CASSSRGRGRSQPQHF. In DNA, the CDR3 is TGTGCCAGCAGCTCAAGGGGCAGGGGAAGAAGTCAGCCCCAGCATTTT. Together with reference TRBV28 and TRBJ1-5, the CDR3 gives the full variable domain: DVKVTQSSRYLVKRTGEKVFLECVQDMDHENMFWYRQDPGLGLRLIYFSYDVKMKEKGDIPEGYSVSREKKERFSLILESASTNQTSMYLCASSSRGRGRSQPQHFGDGTRLSIL.

The CDR3 DNA reads TGTGCCACAACAGTCTCTGGGCTCCCGAACACTGAAGCTTTCTTT. Protein sequence: CATTVSGLPNTEAFF. The rearrangement links TRBV7-8 to TRBJ1-1; D uncertain. Trimming cost V 10 bases and J 1 base, with 19 bases left between them. Germline assignment: CDR1 SGHVS and CDR2 FQNEAQ. The CDR3 sequence is 15 residues long.

V is TRBV5-4 and J is TRBJ1-2, with a possible D match to TRBD1 (6 bases). CDR3 size: 14 residues. Germline V lookup: CDR1 SGHNT, CDR2 YYREEE (reference sequence). Trimming stripped 4 bases from V and 5 bases from J, with 15 bases between. In DNA, the CDR3 is TGTGCCAGCAGCGGGGGACACTTAGGGTATGGCTACACCTTC. Translation: CASSGGHLGYGYTF.

J is TRBJ1-4 and V is TRBV19; D is unresolved. Trimming took off 4 bases at V and 4 bases at J, with 19 bases between the two ends. Germline lookup yields CDR1 LNHDA and CDR2 SQIVND (reference sequence). The CDR3 sequence is 17 residues long. CDR3 in amino acids: CASSTPWRAGHNEKLFF. The CDR3 DNA follows: TGTGCCAGTAGTACTCCTTGGAGAGCCGGCCATAATGAAAAACTGTTTTTT.

The gene calls are TRBV24-1 and TRBJ2-3; the D is unclear. The CDR3 contains 15 residues. The germline CDR1 and CDR2 sequences are KGHDR and SFDVKD. V dropped 2 bases and J dropped 2 bases, with 10 bases sitting between them. The CDR3 sequence: CATSDSKSSTDTQYF. Written as DNA, the CDR3 is TGTGCCACCAGTGATTCGAAGTCCTCCACAGATACGCAGTATTTT.